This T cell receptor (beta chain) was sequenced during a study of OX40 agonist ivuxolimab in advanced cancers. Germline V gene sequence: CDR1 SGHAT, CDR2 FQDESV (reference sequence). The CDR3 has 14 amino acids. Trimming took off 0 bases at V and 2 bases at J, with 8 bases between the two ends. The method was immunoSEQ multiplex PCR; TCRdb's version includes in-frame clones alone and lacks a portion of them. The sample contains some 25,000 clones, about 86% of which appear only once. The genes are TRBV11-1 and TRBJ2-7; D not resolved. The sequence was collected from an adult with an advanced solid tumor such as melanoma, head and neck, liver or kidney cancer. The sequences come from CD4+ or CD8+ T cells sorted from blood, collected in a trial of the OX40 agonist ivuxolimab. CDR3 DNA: TGTGCCAGCAGCTTAGCGCCACAGACCTACGAGCAGTACTTC. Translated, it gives CASSLAPQTYEQYF. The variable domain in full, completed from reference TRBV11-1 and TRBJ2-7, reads EAEVAQSPRYKITEKSQAVAFWCDPISGHATLYWYRQILGQGPELLVQFQDESVVDDSQLPKDRFSAERLKGVDSTLKIQPAELGDSAMYLCASSLAPQTYEQYFGPGTRLTVT.